This T cell receptor beta chain was sequenced for a study of T cells in Graves' hyperthyroidism and ophthalmopathy. V shed 4 bases and J shed 3 bases, with 22 bases lying between them. The length of the CDR3 is 18 residues. The V gene's germline CDR1 is SGHVS and CDR2 FNYEAQ. The PBMCs were sourced from fresh peripheral blood (about 9.7 ml). Only a few counts were recorded for this clonotype. Amplified regions were TCR beta CDR3 sequences from RNA transcripts. The HTBI set primed first-round TCR CDR3 RT-PCR. Via MiXCR, TCRdb re-called the multiplex PCR reads, giving one row per CDR3 protein. The sample shows about 480,000 distinct CDR3 sequences, over 13% of them seen only once.

Source material: blood. The rearrangement uses TRBV7-6 and TRBJ2-1, with a weak D call TRBD2 (6 bases). The clonotype was recovered from a woman younger than 35 with Graves' hyperthyroidism. The CDR3 spells CASSSESGGPSLYNEQFF. As DNA, the CDR3 is TGTGCCAGCAGCTCTGAGTCTGGAGGGCCCTCCCTCTACAATGAGCAGTTCTTC.